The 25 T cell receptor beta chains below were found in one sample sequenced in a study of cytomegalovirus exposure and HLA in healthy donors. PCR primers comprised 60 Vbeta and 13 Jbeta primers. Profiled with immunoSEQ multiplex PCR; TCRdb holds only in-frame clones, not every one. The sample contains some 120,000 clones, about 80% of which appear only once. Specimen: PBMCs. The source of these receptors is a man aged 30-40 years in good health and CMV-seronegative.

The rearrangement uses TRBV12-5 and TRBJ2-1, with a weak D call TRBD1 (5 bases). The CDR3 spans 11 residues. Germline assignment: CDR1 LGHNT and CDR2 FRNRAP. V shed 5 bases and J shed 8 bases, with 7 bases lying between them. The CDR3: CASGLRDEQFF. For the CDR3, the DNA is TGTGCTAGTGGTCTCAGGGATGAGCAGTTCTTC.

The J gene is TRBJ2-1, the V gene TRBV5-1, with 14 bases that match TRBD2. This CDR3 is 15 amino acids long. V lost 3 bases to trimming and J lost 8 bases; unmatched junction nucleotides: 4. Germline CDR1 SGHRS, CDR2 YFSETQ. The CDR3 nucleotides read TGCGCCAGCAGCTCCGGACTAGCGGGAGGTTATGAGCAGTTCTTC. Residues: CASSSGLAGGYEQFF.

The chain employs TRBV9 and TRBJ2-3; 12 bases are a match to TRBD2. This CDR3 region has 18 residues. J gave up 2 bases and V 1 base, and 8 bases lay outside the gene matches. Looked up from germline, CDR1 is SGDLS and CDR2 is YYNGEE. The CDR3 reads CASSVFDSSGRATDTQYF. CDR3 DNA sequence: TGTGCCAGCAGCGTATTCGACTCTAGCGGGAGGGCCACAGATACGCAGTATTTT.

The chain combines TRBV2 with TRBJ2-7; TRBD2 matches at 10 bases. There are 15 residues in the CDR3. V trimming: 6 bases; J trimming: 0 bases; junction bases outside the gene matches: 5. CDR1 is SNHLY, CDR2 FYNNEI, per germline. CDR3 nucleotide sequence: TGTGCCAGCAGGGCTCTAGCGGGAGCCTCCTACGAGCAGTACTTC. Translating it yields CASRALAGASYEQYF. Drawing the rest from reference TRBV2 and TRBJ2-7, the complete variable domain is EPEVTQTPSHQVTQMGQEVILRCVPISNHLYFYWYRQILGQKVEFLVSFYNNEISEKSEIFDDQFSVERPDGSNFTLKIRSTKLEDSAMYFCASRALAGASYEQYFGPGTRLTVT.

CDR3: CASSFGRESGELFF. DNA for the CDR3: TGTGCCAGCAGCTTCGGGAGGGAGTCCGGGGAGCTGTTTTTT. The gene calls are TRBV5-4 and TRBJ2-2; 8 bases agree with TRBD2. This CDR3 comprises 14 residues. CDR1 SGHNT and CDR2 YYREEE come from the germline V gene (reference sequence). Trimming took 2 bases from V and 6 from J; bases not matched to a gene: 3.

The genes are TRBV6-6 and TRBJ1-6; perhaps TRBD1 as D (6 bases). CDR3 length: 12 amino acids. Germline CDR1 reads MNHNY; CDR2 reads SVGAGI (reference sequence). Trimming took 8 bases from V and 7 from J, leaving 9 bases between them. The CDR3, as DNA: TGTGCCAGCTCACAGGGAAATTCACCCCTCCACTTT. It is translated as CASSQGNSPLHF.

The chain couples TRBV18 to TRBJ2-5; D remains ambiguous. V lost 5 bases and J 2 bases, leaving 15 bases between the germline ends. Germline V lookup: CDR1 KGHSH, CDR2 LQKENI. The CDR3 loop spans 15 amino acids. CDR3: CASSSSGAIQETQYF. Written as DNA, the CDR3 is TGTGCCAGCTCATCGTCAGGTGCGATACAAGAGACCCAGTACTTC.

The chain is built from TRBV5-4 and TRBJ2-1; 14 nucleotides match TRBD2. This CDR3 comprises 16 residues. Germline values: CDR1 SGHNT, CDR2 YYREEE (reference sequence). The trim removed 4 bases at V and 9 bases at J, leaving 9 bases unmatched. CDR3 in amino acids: CASSVPTSGGAGEQFF. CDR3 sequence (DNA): TGTGCCAGCAGCGTACCGACTAGCGGGGGGGCCGGTGAGCAGTTCTTC.

The CDR3 nucleotides are TGTGCCAGCAGCGTAGATCTTGAGGTATCCGGCTACACCTTC. Translation: CASSVDLEVSGYTF. This chain links TRBV9 with TRBJ1-2; D gene unclear. The CDR3 consists of 14 residues. V was cut by 0 bases and J by 8 bases, with 14 bases left in between. CDR1 SGDLS and CDR2 YYNGEE come from the germline V gene.

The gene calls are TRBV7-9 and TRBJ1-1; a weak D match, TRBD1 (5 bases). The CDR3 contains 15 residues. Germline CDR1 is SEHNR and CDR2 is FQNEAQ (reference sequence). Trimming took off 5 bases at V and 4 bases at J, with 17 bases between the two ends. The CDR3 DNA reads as TGTGCCAGCAGCATACCCAGGGAGGGGAGCACTGAAGCTTTCTTT. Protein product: CASSIPREGSTEAFF.

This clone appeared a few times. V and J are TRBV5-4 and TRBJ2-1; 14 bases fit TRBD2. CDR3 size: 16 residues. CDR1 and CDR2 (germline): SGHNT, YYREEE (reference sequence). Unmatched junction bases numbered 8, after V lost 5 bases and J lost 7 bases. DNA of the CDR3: TGTGCCAGCAGATCGGGGACTAGCGGGGGTACAAATGAGCAGTTCTTC. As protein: CASRSGTSGGTNEQFF.

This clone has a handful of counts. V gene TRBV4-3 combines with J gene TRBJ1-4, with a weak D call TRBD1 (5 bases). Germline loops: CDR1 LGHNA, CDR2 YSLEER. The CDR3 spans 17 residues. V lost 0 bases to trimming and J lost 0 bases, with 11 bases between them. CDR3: CASSQDPGIATNEKLFF. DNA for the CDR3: TGCGCCAGCAGCCAAGATCCAGGGATTGCAACTAATGAAAAACTGTTTTTT.

The CDR3 is CASTRTGTAGNTIYF. The CDR3 DNA sequence: TGTGCCAGTACCCGAACGGGGACAGCTGGAAACACCATATATTTT. V usage is TRBV19 and J usage is TRBJ1-3, with 7 bases identical to TRBD1. Losses at the gene ends were 7 bases for V and 2 bases for J; bases not matched to a gene: 8. The germline CDR1 and CDR2 sequences are LNHDA and SQIVND (reference sequence). The CDR3 loop spans 15 amino acids.

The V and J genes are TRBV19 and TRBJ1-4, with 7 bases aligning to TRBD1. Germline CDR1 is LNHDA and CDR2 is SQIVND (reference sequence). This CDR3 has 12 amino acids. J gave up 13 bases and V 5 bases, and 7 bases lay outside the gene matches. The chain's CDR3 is CASSANSGGLFF. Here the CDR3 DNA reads TGTGCCAGTAGTGCCAACTCAGGGGGACTGTTTTTT. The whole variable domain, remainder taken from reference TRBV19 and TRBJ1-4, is DGGITQSPKYLFRKEGQNVTLSCEQNLNHDAMYWYRQDPGQGLRLIYYSQIVNDFQKGDIAEGYSVSREKKESFPLTVTSAQKNPTAFYLCASSANSGGLFFGSGTQLSVL.

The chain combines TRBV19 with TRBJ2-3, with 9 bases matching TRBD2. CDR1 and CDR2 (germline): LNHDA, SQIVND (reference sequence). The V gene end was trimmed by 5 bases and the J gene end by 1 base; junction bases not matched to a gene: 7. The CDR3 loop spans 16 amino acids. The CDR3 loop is CASSSYSGRGTDTQYF. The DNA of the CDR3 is TGTGCCAGTAGTTCCTATAGCGGGAGAGGCACAGATACGCAGTATTTT.

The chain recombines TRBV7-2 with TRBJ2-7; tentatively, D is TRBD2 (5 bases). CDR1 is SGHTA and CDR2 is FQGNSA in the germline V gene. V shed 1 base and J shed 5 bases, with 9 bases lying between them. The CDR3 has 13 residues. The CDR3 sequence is CASSLDRGNEQYF. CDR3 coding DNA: TGTGCCAGCAGCTTAGACAGAGGGAACGAGCAGTACTTC.

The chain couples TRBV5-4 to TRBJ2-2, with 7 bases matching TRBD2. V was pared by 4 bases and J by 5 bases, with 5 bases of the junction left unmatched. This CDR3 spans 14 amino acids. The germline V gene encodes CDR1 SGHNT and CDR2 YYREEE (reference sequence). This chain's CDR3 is CASSPGLDTGELFF. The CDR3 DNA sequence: TGTGCCAGCAGCCCTGGACTAGATACCGGGGAGCTGTTTTTT. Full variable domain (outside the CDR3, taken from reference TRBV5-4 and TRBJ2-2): ETGVTQSPTHLIKTRGQQVTLRCSSQSGHNTVSWYQQALGQGPQFIFQYYREEENGRGNFPPRFSGLQFPNYSSELNVNALELDDSALYLCASSPGLDTGELFFGEGSRLTVL.

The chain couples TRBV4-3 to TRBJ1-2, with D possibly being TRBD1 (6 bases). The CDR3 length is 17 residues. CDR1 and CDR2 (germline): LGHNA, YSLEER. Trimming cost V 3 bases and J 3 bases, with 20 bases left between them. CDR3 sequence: CASSHLSGQGFYYGYTF. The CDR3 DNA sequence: TGCGCCAGCAGCCACCTATCGGGTCAGGGGTTTTACTATGGCTACACCTTC.

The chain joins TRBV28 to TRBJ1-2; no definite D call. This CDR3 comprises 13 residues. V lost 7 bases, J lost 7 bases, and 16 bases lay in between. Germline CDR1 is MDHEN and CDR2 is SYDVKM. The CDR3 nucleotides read TGTGCCAGCATCCCCCCTCGGGGTTCTGGCTACACCTTC. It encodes CASIPPRGSGYTF.

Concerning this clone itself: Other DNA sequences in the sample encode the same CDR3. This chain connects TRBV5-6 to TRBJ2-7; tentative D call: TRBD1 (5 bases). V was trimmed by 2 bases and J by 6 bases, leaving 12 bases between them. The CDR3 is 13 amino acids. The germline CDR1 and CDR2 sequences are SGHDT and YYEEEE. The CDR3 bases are TGTGCCAGCAGCTTAGGACATCCGGGCGAGCAGTACTTC. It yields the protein CASSLGHPGEQYF.

The CDR3 DNA follows: TGCGCCAGCACCGCGGGGGGCAATCAGCCCCAGCATTTT. Amino acid sequence: CASTAGGNQPQHF. The chain links TRBV10-2 to TRBJ1-5; possible D gene TRBD1, 5 bases. The CDR3 consists of 13 residues. V lost 7 bases, J lost 2 bases, and 9 bases lay in between. Germline CDR1 and CDR2: WSHSY and SAAADI.

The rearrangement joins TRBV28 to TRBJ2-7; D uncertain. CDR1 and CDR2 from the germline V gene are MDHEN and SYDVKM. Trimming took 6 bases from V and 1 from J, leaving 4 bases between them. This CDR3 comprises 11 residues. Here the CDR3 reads CASSRSYEQYF. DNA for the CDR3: TGTGCCAGCAGCCGTTCCTACGAGCAGTACTTC. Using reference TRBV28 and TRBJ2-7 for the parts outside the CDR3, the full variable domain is DVKVTQSSRYLVKRTGEKVFLECVQDMDHENMFWYRQDPGLGLRLIYFSYDVKMKEKGDIPEGYSVSREKKERFSLILESASTNQTSMYLCASSRSYEQYFGPGTRLTVT.

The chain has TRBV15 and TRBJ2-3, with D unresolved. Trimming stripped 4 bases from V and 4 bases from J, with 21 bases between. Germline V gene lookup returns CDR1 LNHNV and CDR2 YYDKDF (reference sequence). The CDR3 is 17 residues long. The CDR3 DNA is TGTGCCACCAGCACTTACTCCCCTCCCGAGCCATCAGATACGCAGTATTTT. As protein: CATSTYSPPEPSDTQYF.

The CDR3 protein is CAWTQTGLDTEAFF. As DNA, the CDR3 is TGTGCCTGGACTCAAACAGGGTTGGACACTGAAGCTTTCTTT. V usage is TRBV30 and J usage is TRBJ1-1; tentative D call: TRBD1 (6 bases). The CDR3 extends over 14 amino acids. Germline values: CDR1 GTSNPN, CDR2 SVGIG (reference sequence). The germline V and J ends were trimmed by 4 bases and 3 bases, with 15 bases remaining between them.

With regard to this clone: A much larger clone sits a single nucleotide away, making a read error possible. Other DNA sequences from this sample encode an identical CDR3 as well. This chain's CDR3 is CASSYSRTGGGYGYTF. CDR3 nucleotides: TGTGCCAGCAGTTACTCACGGACAGGAGGGGGCTATGGCTACACCTTC. This chain links TRBV6-5 with TRBJ1-2; 7 bases match TRBD1. The germline V gene has CDR1 MNHEY and CDR2 SVGAGI. V shed 0 bases and J 4 bases; nucleotides not matched to a gene: 8. CDR3 length: 16 residues.